What follows are 2 T cell receptor beta chains derived from one specimen sequenced in a study of regulatory T cells in long-lasting Graves disease. Specified time point: newly diagnosed GD, antithyroid drugs for less than 3 months. Making the TCR library involved RNA that had been extracted from PBMCs. Assembly of TCR beta libraries relied on iRepertoire HTBI primers together with Arm-PCR of CDR3 regions. TCRdb fed the multiplex PCR reads into MiXCR, producing one record per CDR3 protein. This table holds about 560,000 distinct CDR3 sequences, roughly a sixth found once. The same sample was also studied in work on T cells in Graves' hyperthyroidism and ophthalmopathy.

Sequencing was performed on peripheral blood mononuclear cells (PBMCs), taken at new diagnosis, from a patient treated with antithyroid drugs. All receptors derive from a man younger than 35 with Graves disease.

Ten or more counts support this clonotype. The J gene is TRBJ1-2, the V gene TRBV6-1; D is unclear. Trimming cost V 5 bases and J 7 bases, with 11 bases left between them. The CDR3 spans 12 residues. The germline V gene encodes CDR1 MNHNS and CDR2 SASEGT. Written as DNA, the CDR3 is TGTGCCAGCAGTCTTTCAGCAAGTGGCTACACCTTC. Its translation: CASSLSASGYTF.

At least ten counts were recorded for this clonotype. The CDR3 sequence is CASSAGLALNEQFF. The CDR3 DNA is TGTGCCAGCAGCGCAGGACTAGCTTTGAATGAGCAGTTCTTC. The rearrangement joins TRBV9 to TRBJ2-1, with 8 positions matching TRBD2. This CDR3 has 14 residues. The germline V gene has CDR1 SGDLS and CDR2 YYNGEE. Unmatched junction bases numbered 6, after V lost 3 bases and J lost 7 bases.